This T cell receptor beta chain emerged from a study of blood T cells in healthy people across ages. Notes on the study in general: It was held that diversity estimates obtained from one million T cells represented underestimates. Long-lived donors exceeded aged donors in naive CD4+ cells and diversity.

Germline CDR1 is KGHDR and CDR2 is SFDVKD. The CDR3 extends over 14 amino acids. V was shortened by 3 bases and J by 2 bases, with 9 bases between the two germline ends. Each donor was a healthy Caucasian individual from Russia, aged about 6 to 95. In the case of this clonotype: Antigen: not known.

The second PCR ran about 6 to 11 cycles with a sample-barcoded 5' primer and J-beta primers. TCRdb re-called the 5' RACE reads with MiXCR, one entry per CDR3 protein. The sample consists of more than 1,400,000 distinct CDR3 sequences, 40% to 50% of them appearing once. This chain links TRBV24-1 with TRBJ2-5; D gene ambiguous. This clonotype originated in a woman between 18 and 29 years old in good health. Material: blood. The CDR3 protein is CATSDADRQETQYF. The CDR3 DNA is TGTGCCACCAGTGATGCGGACCGTCAAGAGACCCAGTACTTC.